This note documents a single TCR beta chain sequence. No antigen is known for it. The sample comes from a study of post-analysis software for immune sequencing data. Study outcomes and limitations: Versus controls, multiple sclerosis patients showed significantly lower diversity (normalized Chao1). Relative to controls, patients had roughly five TRBV segments at higher frequency, with TRBV5-6, TRBV5-1 and TRBV20-1 among these.

Unique molecular identifiers were carried by the TCR beta cDNA libraries. TCRdb re-analysed the PCR reads in MiXCR, keeping a single row per CDR3 protein. Seen here are 450,000 to 700,000 distinct CDR3 sequences, about 44% observed once, and the top ten hold under 2%. CDR3 length equals 15 residues. The material sequenced was blood. The TCR originated in a girl aged 10-17 years with multiple sclerosis. V usage is TRBV12-3 or TRBV12-4 and J usage is TRBJ2-4; 8 nucleotides match TRBD2. Judging by the DNA end, TRBJ2-7 fits better; the J call may be wrong. The CDR3 is CASSSRGGQPYEQYF. CDR3 sequence (DNA): TGTGCCAGCTCTTCTCGGGGGGGCCAACCTTACGAGCAGTACTTC.